The next 21 T cell receptor beta chains were all read from a single sample in a study of T cell responses to AZD1222 COVID-19 vaccine. Repertoires were generated with immunoSEQ multiplex PCR, while TCRdb's copy carries only in-frame clones and drops some. The data show around 120,000 clones, roughly 85% seen once. The input for sequencing was peripheral blood, taken on day 0 of MenACWY control vaccination. The receptors come from an adult in good health.

The chain is built from TRBV7-9 and TRBJ1-2; TRBD1 matches 9 bases. V trimming: 4 bases; J trimming: 2 bases; junction bases outside the gene matches: 14. Germline assignment: CDR1 SEHNR and CDR2 FQNEAQ (reference sequence). The CDR3 spans 18 residues. CDR3 amino acids: CASSSIQTGGSRNYGYTF. The CDR3 DNA follows: TGTGCCAGCAGCTCCATTCAGACAGGGGGATCTCGGAACTATGGCTACACCTTC.

The V call is TRBV27, the J call TRBJ1-5, with TRBD1 identical over 8 bases. V lost 3 bases, J lost 6 bases, and 4 bases stayed unmatched. Germline V lookup: CDR1 MNHEY, CDR2 SMNVEV (reference sequence). The CDR3 is 14 residues long. The CDR3 sequence: CASSLAGGGQPQHF. The CDR3, as DNA: TGTGCCAGCAGTTTGGCAGGGGGCGGTCAGCCCCAGCATTTT.

V is TRBV18 and J is TRBJ1-4, with 8 bases aligning to TRBD1. Germline V CDR1 and CDR2: KGHSH, LQKENI. The V segment lost 5 bases and the J segment 3 bases; nucleotides outside the gene matches: 5. The CDR3 extends over 15 amino acids. CDR3 DNA: TGTGCCAGCTCAGAAATGACAGGGGCTAATGAAAAACTGTTTTTT. This codes for CASSEMTGANEKLFF.

Only a few counts were recorded for this clone. The chain uses TRBV4-1 and TRBJ1-1; D ambiguous. The CDR3 consists of 16 residues. The ends were cut back, 1 base at V and 4 bases at J, with 16 bases in the middle. CDR1 and CDR2 (germline): MGHRA, YSYEKL. The CDR3 DNA sequence: TGCGCCAGCAGCCAAGGGGTGAGGAGGGTGAGCACTGAAGCTTTCTTT. Protein product: CASSQGVRRVSTEAFF.

This chain joins TRBV18 and TRBJ2-5, with D perhaps TRBD1 (5 bases). The germline V gene encodes CDR1 KGHSH and CDR2 LQKENI. There are 15 residues in the CDR3. Trimming pared 3 bases from V and 1 base from J, leaving 12 bases between. The CDR3 DNA sequence: TGTGCCAGCTCACCTCCCTGGGGCTCCCAAGAGACCCAGTACTTC. Translated: CASSPPWGSQETQYF.

This rearrangement joins TRBV7-6 to TRBJ1-1; D remains unclear. The CDR3 consists of 13 residues. V was shortened by 5 bases and J by 2 bases, with 9 bases between the two germline ends. In germline, CDR1 is SGHVS, CDR2 FNYEAQ. The CDR3 coding sequence is TGTGCCAGCAGCCCCCTGATAAACACTGAAGCTTTCTTT. Translating gives CASSPLINTEAFF.

The J gene is TRBJ2-5, the V gene TRBV19; no definite D call. In germline, CDR1 is LNHDA, CDR2 SQIVND (reference sequence). The ends were cut back, 5 bases at V and 5 bases at J, with 6 bases in the middle. The CDR3 has 11 amino acids. The CDR3 is CASSVRETQYF. CDR3 bases: TGTGCCAGTAGTGTCAGGGAGACCCAGTACTTC. Full variable domain (missing parts from reference TRBV19 and TRBJ2-5): DGGITQSPKYLFRKEGQNVTLSCEQNLNHDAMYWYRQDPGQGLRLIYYSQIVNDFQKGDIAEGYSVSREKKESFPLTVTSAQKNPTAFYLCASSVRETQYFGPGTRLLVL.

The J gene is TRBJ2-7, the V gene TRBV7-2; unclear D gene. V lost 5 bases, J lost 4 bases, and 18 bases lay in between. The germline gives CDR1 SGHTA, CDR2 FQGNSA. The CDR3 consists of 15 residues. CDR3 loop: CASSPRDLSPYEQYF. CDR3 coding DNA: TGTGCCAGCAGCCCCCGAGACTTGTCCCCTTACGAGCAGTACTTC.

The rearrangement joins TRBV19 to TRBJ1-4; 9 positions match TRBD1. Germline V gene lookup returns CDR1 LNHDA and CDR2 SQIVND (reference sequence). This CDR3 comprises 15 residues. Trimming removed 7 bases from V and 2 bases from J; junction bases left unmatched: 5. The CDR3, as DNA: TGTGCCAGTAACAACAGGGGGCCCACTAATGAAAAACTGTTTTTT. This sequence encodes CASNNRGPTNEKLFF.

V is TRBV20-1 and J is TRBJ1-5; no reliable D call. The germline V gene encodes CDR1 DFQATT and CDR2 SNEGSKA (reference sequence). V lost 3 bases and J lost 5, with 11 bases in between. This CDR3 spans 13 amino acids. This CDR3 reads CSASSGPDQPQHF. CDR3 DNA sequence: TGCAGTGCTAGTAGCGGGCCAGATCAGCCCCAGCATTTT.

The chain combines TRBV7-2 with TRBJ1-2; no reliable D call. Germline CDR1 and CDR2: SGHTA and FQGNSA. Trimming left V 5 bases short and J 2 bases short, with 18 bases between. The CDR3 has 16 amino acids. The CDR3 coding sequence is TGTGCCAGCAGCCGGATACCCACCACAGTAAACTATGGCTACACCTTC. Its protein is CASSRIPTTVNYGYTF.

Here the CDR3 reads CASSIGQQFYEQYF. The CDR3 bases are TGTGCCAGTAGTATAGGGCAGCAGTTCTACGAGCAGTACTTC. The V gene is TRBV19, the J gene TRBJ2-7; D ambiguous. Per germline, CDR1 LNHDA and CDR2 SQIVND (reference sequence). The V end lost 1 base, the J end lost 3 bases, and 10 bases lay between the germline ends. The CDR3 has 14 residues. The full variable domain, with the rest looked up from reference TRBV19 and TRBJ2-7, is DGGITQSPKYLFRKEGQNVTLSCEQNLNHDAMYWYRQDPGQGLRLIYYSQIVNDFQKGDIAEGYSVSREKKESFPLTVTSAQKNPTAFYLCASSIGQQFYEQYFGPGTRLTVT.

As regards this clone: Additional DNA sequences in this sample encode the identical CDR3. The chain has TRBV7-2 and TRBJ2-7; D gene ambiguous. Trimming removed 3 bases at V and 3 bases at J, with 3 bases between. Germline V gene sequence: CDR1 SGHTA, CDR2 FQGNSA. The CDR3 covers 11 residues. Here the CDR3 DNA reads TGTGCCAGCAGCTTGGACTACGAGCAGTACTTC. Its protein product is CASSLDYEQYF.

The gene calls are TRBV3-1 (or the pseudogene TRBV3-2) and TRBJ1-2; tentatively, D is TRBD1 (6 bases). This CDR3 is 16 amino acids long. V shed 1 base and J shed 4 bases, with 16 bases lying between them. Germline V lookup: CDR1 LGHDT, CDR2 YNNKEL (reference sequence). In DNA, the CDR3 is TGTGCCAGCAGCCAAGGATGGGGGGCACGGGGCTATGGCTACACCTTC. It encodes CASSQGWGARGYGYTF.

The genes are TRBV27 and TRBJ1-4; D gene ambiguous. Germline V gene data show CDR1 as MNHEY and CDR2 as SMNVEV (reference sequence). There are 14 residues in the CDR3. V was cut by 3 bases and J by 8 bases, with 13 bases left in between. The CDR3 sequence: CASSFLPPGEKLFF. CDR3 bases: TGTGCCAGCAGTTTTTTACCCCCCGGAGAAAAACTGTTTTTT.

The chain has TRBV27 and TRBJ2-3, with D perhaps matching TRBD1 or TRBD2 (5 bases each). Between the trimmed V and J ends, which lost 8 bases and 3 bases, there was a span of 18 bases. The CDR3 loop spans 15 amino acids. Germline CDR1 is MNHEY and CDR2 is SMNVEV (reference sequence). DNA of the CDR3: TGTGCCAGCTGGGGGAAAGGGGTGAGAACAGATACGCAGTATTTT. As protein: CASWGKGVRTDTQYF.

This chain joins TRBV5-4 and TRBJ2-7; TRBD1 is a possible D gene (6 bases). CDR1 and CDR2 from the germline V gene are SGHNT and YYREEE (reference sequence). The CDR3 is 14 residues long. Trimming cost V 4 bases and J 4 bases, with 15 bases left between them. The CDR3 bases are TGTGCCAGCAGCGCCTCGACAGGTATATACGAGCAGTACTTC. This encodes CASSASTGIYEQYF.

J is TRBJ1-5 and V is TRBV28; D is undetermined. V gave up 8 bases and J gave up 3 bases, with 11 bases separating them. CDR1 and CDR2 (germline): MDHEN, SYDVKM. The CDR3 runs to 13 residues. The DNA of the CDR3 is TGTGCCAGCTCCCGCCCCCCCAATCAGCCCCAGCATTTT. Encoded protein: CASSRPPNQPQHF.

The rearrangement links TRBV2 to TRBJ1-3; no clear D. The CDR3 has 16 amino acids. From germline, CDR1 is SNHLY and CDR2 FYNNEI. Trimming took 3 bases from V and 0 from J, leaving 12 bases between them. CDR3 residues: CASSDPETISGNTIYF. The CDR3 region has the DNA TGTGCCAGCAGTGACCCAGAGACTATCTCTGGAAACACCATATATTTT. Full variable domain (remainder filled in from reference TRBV2 and TRBJ1-3): EPEVTQTPSHQVTQMGQEVILRCVPISNHLYFYWYRQILGQKVEFLVSFYNNEISEKSEIFDDQFSVERPDGSNFTLKIRSTKLEDSAMYFCASSDPETISGNTIYFGEGSWLTVV.

The chain combines TRBV10-3 with TRBJ2-3; D uncertain. V was shortened by 0 bases and J by 6 bases, with 7 bases between the two germline ends. CDR1 and CDR2 (germline): ENHRY, SYGVKD. CDR3 length: 13 residues. CDR3 protein: CAISESGADTQYF. CDR3 coding DNA: TGTGCCATCAGTGAGTCGGGTGCCGATACGCAGTATTTT.

The chain uses TRBV6-5 and TRBJ2-3; 8 nucleotides align to TRBD1. Germline-derived CDR1 and CDR2 are MNHEY and SVGAGI. This CDR3 has 15 amino acids. Trimming cost V 4 bases and J 3 bases; bases outside gene matches: 6. The CDR3 coding sequence is TGTGCCAGCAGTTCCAGGGGGCTAGCAACAGATACGCAGTATTTT. It is translated as CASSSRGLATDTQYF.